This TCR beta chain appears in the sequencing data of a study of control samples from healthy donors and cancer patients. This CDR3 region has 16 residues. V lost 2 bases to trimming and J lost 6 bases, with 19 bases between them. Germline V gene sequence: CDR1 SGHRS, CDR2 YFSETQ. The method was immunoSEQ multiplex PCR; TCRdb's version includes in-frame clones alone and lacks a portion of them. The sample includes tens of thousands of clones, approximately 90% seen only once; the top ten take 13% to 15%. This clonotype originated in a woman in her 70s in good health. Input material: blood. This chain uses TRBV5-1 with TRBJ2-3; D is unresolved. The CDR3 sequence is CASSFRAIQASDTQYF. The CDR3 DNA sequence: TGCGCCAGCAGCTTTAGGGCTATCCAGGCGTCGGATACGCAGTATTTT.